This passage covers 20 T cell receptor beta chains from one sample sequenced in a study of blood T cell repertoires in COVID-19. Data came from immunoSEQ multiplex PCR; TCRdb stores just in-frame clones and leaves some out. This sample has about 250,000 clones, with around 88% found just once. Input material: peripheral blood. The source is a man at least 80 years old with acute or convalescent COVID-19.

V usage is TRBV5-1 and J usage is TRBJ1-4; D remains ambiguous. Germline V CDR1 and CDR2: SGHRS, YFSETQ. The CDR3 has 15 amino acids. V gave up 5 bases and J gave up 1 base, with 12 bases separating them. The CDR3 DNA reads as TGCGCCAGCAGATCCGCCCCGGGAACTAATGAAAAACTGTTTTTT. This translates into CASRSAPGTNEKLFF.

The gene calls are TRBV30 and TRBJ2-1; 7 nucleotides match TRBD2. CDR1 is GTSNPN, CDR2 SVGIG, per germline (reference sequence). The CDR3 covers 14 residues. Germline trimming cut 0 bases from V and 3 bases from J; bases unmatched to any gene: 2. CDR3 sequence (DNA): TGTGCCTGGAGTGTTCTAGCGGTCTACAATGAGCAGTTCTTC. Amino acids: CAWSVLAVYNEQFF.

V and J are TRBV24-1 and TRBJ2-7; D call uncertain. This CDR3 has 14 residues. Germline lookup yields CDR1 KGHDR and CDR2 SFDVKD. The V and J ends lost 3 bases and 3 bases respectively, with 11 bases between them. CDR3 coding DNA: TGTGCCACCAGTGATCCCGACAAGTACTACGAGCAGTACTTC. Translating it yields CATSDPDKYYEQYF.

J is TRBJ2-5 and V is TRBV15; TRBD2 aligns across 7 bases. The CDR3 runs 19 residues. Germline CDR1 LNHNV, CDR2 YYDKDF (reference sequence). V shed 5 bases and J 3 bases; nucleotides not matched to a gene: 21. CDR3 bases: TGTGCCACCAGCCCTTGGGGGGGGACCAAGCTTCCATTAGAAGAGACCCAGTACTTC. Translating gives CATSPWGGTKLPLEETQYF.

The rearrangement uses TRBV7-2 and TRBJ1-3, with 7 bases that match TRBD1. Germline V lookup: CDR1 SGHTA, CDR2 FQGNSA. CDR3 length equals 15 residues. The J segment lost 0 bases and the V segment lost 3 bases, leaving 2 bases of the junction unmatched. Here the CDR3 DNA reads TGTGCCAGCAGCTTTGGGACAGCCTCTGGAAACACCATATATTTT. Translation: CASSFGTASGNTIYF. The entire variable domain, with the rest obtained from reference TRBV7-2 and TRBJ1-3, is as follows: GAGVSQSPSNKVTEKGKDVELRCDPISGHTALYWYRQSLGQGLEFLIYFQGNSAPDKSGLPSDRFSAERTGGSVSTLTIQRTQQEDSAVYLCASSFGTASGNTIYFGEGSWLTVV.

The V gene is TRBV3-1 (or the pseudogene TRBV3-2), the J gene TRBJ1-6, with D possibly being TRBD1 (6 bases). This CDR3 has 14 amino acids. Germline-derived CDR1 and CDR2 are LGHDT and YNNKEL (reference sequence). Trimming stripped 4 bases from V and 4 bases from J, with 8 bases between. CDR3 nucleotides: TGTGCCAGCAGCCGCGGACAGTATAATTCACCCCTCCACTTT. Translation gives CASSRGQYNSPLHF.

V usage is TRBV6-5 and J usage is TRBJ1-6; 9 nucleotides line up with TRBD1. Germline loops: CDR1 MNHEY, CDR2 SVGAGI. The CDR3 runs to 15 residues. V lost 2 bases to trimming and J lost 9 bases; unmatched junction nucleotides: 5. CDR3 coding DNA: TGTGCCAGCAGTTACGGGACAGGGATCGGTTCACCCCTCCACTTT. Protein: CASSYGTGIGSPLHF.

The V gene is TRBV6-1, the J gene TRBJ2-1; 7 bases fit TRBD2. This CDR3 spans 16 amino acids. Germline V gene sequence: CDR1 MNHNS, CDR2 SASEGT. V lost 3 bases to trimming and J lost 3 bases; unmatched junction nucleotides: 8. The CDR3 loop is CASSDRTRKVYNEQFF. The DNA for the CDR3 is TGTGCCAGCAGTGATAGGACTAGGAAAGTCTACAATGAGCAGTTCTTC.

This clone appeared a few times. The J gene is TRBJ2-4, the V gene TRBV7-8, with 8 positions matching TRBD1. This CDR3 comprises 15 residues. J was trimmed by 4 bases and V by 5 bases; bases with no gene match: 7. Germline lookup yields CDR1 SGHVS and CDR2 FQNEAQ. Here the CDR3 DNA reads TGTGCCAGCAGCCAGTCTTGGGACAGGAAAAACATTCAGTACTTC. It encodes CASSQSWDRKNIQYF.

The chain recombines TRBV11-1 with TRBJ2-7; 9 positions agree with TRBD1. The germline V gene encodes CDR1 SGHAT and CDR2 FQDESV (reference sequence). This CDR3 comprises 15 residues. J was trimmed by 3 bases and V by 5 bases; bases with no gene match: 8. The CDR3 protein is CASSRDGTGHYEQYF. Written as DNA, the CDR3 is TGTGCCAGCAGCCGCGACGGGACAGGGCACTACGAGCAGTACTTC.

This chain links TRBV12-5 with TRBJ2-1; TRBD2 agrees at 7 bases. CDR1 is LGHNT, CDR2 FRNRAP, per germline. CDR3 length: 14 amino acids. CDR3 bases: TGTGCCAAGGTCGAGGAAGCGGGAAACAATGAGCAGTTCTTC. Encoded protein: CAKVEEAGNNEQFF.

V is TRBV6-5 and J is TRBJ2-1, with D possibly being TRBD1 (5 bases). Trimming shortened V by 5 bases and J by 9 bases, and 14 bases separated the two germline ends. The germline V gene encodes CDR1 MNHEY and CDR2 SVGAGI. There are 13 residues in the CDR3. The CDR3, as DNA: TGTGCCAGCAGTCCCAAGTTAAGGGGTGAGCAGTTCTTC. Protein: CASSPKLRGEQFF.

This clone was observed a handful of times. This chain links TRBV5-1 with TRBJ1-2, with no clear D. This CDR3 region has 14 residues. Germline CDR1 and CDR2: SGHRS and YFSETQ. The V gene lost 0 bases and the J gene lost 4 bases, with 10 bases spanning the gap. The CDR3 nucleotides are TGCGCCAGCAGCTTGGTGGGCAGTAGCTATGGCTACACCTTC. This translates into CASSLVGSSYGYTF.

The CDR3 loop reads CASSLDWTSGNEQFF. The CDR3 nucleotides are TGTGCCAGCAGCCTCGATTGGACTAGCGGGAATGAGCAGTTCTTC. The chain joins TRBV5-4 to TRBJ2-1, with 11 bases that match TRBD2. CDR3 length: 15 amino acids. V gave up 4 bases and J gave up 7 bases; unmatched junction bases: 7. Germline V lookup: CDR1 SGHNT, CDR2 YYREEE (reference sequence). The full variable domain, rest sourced from reference TRBV5-4 and TRBJ2-1, is ETGVTQSPTHLIKTRGQQVTLRCSSQSGHNTVSWYQQALGQGPQFIFQYYREEENGRGNFPPRFSGLQFPNYSSELNVNALELDDSALYLCASSLDWTSGNEQFFGPGTRLTVL.

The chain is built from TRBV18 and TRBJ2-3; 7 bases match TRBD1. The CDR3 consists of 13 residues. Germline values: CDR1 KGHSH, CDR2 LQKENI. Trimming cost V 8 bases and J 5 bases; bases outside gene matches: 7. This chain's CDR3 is CASALQGRDTQYF. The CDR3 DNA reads TGTGCCAGCGCACTACAGGGGAGAGATACGCAGTATTTT.

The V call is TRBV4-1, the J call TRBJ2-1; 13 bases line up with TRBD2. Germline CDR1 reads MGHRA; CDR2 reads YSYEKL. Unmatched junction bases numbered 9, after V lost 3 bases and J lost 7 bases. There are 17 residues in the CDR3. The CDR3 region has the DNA TGCGCCAGCAGCCAGGAGAGGCGACTAGCGGGAGGAAATGAGCAGTTCTTC. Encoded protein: CASSQERRLAGGNEQFF.

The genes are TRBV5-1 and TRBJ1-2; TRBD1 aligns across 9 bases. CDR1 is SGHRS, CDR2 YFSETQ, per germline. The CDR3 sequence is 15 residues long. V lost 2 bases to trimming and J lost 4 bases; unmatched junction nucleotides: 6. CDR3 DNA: TGCGCCAGCAGCTTTGGGGGACAGGGCGGCTATGGCTACACCTTC. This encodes CASSFGGQGGYGYTF.

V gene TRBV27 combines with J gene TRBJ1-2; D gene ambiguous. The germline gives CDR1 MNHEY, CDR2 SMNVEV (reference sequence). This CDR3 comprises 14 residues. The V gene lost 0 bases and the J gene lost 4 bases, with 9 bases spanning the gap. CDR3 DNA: TGTGCCAGCAGTTTATCGGGGAGGTTCTATGGCTACACCTTC. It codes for CASSLSGRFYGYTF.

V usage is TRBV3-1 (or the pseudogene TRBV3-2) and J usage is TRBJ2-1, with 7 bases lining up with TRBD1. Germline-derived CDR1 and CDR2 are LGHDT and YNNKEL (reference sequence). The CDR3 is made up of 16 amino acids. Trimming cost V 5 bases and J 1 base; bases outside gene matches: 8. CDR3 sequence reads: CASSLEGGSSYNEQFF. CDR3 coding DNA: TGTGCCAGCAGCTTAGAAGGGGGCTCGTCCTACAATGAGCAGTTCTTC.

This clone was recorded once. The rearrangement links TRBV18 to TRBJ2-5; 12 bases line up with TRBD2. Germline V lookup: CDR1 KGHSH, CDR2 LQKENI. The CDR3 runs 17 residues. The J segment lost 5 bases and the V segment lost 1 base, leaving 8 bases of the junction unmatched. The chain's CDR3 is CASSPRLAGDFRETQYF. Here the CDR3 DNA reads TGTGCCAGCTCACCACGACTAGCGGGGGATTTCAGGGAGACCCAGTACTTC.